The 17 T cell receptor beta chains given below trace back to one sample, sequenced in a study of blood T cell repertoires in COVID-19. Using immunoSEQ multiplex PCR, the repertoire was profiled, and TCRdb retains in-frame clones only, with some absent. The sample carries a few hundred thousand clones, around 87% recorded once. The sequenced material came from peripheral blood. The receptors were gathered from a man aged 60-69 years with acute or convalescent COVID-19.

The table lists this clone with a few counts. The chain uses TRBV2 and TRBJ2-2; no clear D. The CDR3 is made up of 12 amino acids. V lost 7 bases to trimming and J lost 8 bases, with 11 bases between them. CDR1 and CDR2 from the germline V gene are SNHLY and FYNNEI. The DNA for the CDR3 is TGTGCCAGCACCCGCCAGGCAGGGGAGCTGTTTTTT. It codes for CASTRQAGELFF.

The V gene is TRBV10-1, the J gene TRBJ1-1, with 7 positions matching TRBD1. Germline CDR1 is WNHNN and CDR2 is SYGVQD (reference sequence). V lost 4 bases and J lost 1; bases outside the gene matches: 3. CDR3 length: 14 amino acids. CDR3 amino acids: CASSVDRTNTEAFF. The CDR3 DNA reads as TGCGCCAGCAGTGTGGACAGGACGAACACTGAAGCTTTCTTT.

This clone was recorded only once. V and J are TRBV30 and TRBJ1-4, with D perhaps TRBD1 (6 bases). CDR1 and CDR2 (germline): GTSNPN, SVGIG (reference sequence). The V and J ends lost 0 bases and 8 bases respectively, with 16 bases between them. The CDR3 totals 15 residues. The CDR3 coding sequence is TGTGCCTGGAGTGTACTGGGCAGGGGAAACGAAAAACTGTTTTTT. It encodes CAWSVLGRGNEKLFF.

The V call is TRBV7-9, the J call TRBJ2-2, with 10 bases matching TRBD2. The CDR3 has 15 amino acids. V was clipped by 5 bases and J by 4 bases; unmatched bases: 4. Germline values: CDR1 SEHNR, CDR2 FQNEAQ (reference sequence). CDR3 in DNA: TGTGCCAGCAGCGCTGGACTAGCGGCCACCGGGGAGCTGTTTTTT. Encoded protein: CASSAGLAATGELFF. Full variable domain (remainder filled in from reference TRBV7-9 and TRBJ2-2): DTGVSQNPRHKITKRGQNVTFRCDPISEHNRLYWYRQTLGQGPEFLTYFQNEAQLEKSRLLSDRFSAERPKGSFSTLEIQRTEQGDSAMYLCASSAGLAATGELFFGEGSRLTVL.

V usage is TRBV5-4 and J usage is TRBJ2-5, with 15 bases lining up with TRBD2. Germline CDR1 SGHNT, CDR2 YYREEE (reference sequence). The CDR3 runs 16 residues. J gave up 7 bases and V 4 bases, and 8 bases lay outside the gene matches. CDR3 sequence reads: CASSPGTSGGLGTQYF. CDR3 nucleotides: TGTGCCAGCAGCCCCGGGACTAGCGGGGGGCTCGGGACCCAGTACTTC.

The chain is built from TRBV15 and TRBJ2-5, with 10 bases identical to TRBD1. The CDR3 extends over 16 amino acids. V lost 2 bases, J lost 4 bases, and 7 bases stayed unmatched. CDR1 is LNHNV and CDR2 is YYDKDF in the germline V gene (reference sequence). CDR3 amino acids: CATSRLRTGGGETQYF. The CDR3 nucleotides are TGTGCCACCAGCAGACTGCGGACAGGGGGGGGAGAGACCCAGTACTTC.

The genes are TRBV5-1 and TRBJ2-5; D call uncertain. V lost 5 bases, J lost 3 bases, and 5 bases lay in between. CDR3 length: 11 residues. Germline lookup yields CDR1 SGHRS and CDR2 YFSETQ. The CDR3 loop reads CASSQKETQYF. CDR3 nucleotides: TGCGCCAGCAGTCAAAAAGAGACCCAGTACTTC.

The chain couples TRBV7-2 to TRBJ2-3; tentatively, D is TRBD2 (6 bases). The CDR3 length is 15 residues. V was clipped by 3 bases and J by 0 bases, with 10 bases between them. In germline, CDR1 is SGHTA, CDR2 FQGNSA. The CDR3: CASSFRGTSTDTQYF. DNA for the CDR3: TGTGCCAGCAGCTTCAGAGGGACTAGCACAGATACGCAGTATTTT.

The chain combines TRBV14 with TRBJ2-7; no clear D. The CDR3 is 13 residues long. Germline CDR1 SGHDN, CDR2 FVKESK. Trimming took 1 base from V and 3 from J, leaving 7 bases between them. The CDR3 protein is CASSQGLLYEQYF. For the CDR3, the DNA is TGTGCCAGCAGCCAAGGGCTCCTCTACGAGCAGTACTTC.

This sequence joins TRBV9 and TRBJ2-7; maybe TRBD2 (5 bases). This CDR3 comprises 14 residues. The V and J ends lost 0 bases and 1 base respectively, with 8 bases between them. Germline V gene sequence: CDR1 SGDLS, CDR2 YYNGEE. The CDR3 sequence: CASSVGPGSYEQYF. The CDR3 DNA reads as TGTGCCAGCAGCGTAGGTCCGGGATCCTACGAGCAGTACTTC.

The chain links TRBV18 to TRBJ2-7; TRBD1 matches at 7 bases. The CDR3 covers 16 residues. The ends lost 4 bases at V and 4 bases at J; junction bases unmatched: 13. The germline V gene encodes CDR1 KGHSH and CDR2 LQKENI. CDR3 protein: CASSLLSTGSSYEQYF. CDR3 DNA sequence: TGTGCCAGCTCACTTCTATCGACAGGGTCCTCATACGAGCAGTACTTC.

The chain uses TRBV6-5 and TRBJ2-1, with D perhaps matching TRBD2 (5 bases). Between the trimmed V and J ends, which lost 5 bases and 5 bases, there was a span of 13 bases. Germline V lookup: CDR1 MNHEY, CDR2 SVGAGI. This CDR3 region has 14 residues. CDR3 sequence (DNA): TGTGCCAGCAGTCCTCAGGCGGGTCACAATGAGCAGTTCTTC. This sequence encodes CASSPQAGHNEQFF.

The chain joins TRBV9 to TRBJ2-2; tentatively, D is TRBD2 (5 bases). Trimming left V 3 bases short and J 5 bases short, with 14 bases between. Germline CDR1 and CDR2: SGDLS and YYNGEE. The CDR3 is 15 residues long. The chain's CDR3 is CASSAQLGLTGELFF. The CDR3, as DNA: TGTGCCAGCAGCGCCCAGTTAGGACTTACCGGGGAGCTGTTTTTT.

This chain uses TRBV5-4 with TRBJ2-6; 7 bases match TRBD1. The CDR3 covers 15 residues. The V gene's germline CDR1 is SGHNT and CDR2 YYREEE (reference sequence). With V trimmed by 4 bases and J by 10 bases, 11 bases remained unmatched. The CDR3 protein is CASSARDSPGNVLTF. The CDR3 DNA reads TGTGCCAGCAGCGCCCGGGACAGCCCCGGTAACGTCCTGACTTTC.

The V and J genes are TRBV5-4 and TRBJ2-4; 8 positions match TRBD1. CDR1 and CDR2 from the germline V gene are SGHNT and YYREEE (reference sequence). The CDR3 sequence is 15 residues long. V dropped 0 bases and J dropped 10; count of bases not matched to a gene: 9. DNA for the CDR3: TGTGCCAGCAGCTTGGCAGGGGGCCAAATGAGTATTCAGTACTTC. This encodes CASSLAGGQMSIQYF.

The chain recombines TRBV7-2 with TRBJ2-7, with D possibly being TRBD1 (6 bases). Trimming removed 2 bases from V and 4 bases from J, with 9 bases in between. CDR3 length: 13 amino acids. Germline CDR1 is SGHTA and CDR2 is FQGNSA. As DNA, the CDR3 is TGTGCCAGCAGCTTACGACAGGTTTACGAGCAGTACTTC. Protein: CASSLRQVYEQYF.

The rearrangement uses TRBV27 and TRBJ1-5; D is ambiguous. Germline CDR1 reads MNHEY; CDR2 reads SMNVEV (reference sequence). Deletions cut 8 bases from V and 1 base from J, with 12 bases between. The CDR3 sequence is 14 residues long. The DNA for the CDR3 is TGTGCCAGCCACAAGGCAGGAAGCAATCAGCCCCAGCATTTT. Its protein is CASHKAGSNQPQHF.